This is a list of T cell receptor beta chains from one sample in a study of T cell changes during pregnancy in multiple sclerosis. Measured with immunoSEQ multiplex PCR; TCRdb has only the in-frame clones, and not every one. The profile covers around 55,000 clones, with around 93% appearing a single time and about 4% taken by the ten largest. The input for sequencing was CD8+ T cells from peripheral blood mononuclear cells, taken in the second trimester of pregnancy. These receptors all come from a female donor with multiple sclerosis, enrolled in a pregnancy study. The CDR3 runs from the conserved cysteine through the conserved F or W. A D gene is named only where the DNA matches it firmly.

D | J | V | DNA | CDR3
. | TRBJ2-5 | TRBV7-9 | TGTGCCAGCAGCTTTACAGGGTACCAAGAGACCCAGTACTTC | CASSFTGYQETQYF
. | TRBJ2-1 | TRBV6-5 | TGTGCCAGCAAAAAAACAGTAACCTACAATGAGCAGTTCTTC | CASKKTVTYNEQFF
. | TRBJ1-1 | TRBV4-1 | TGCGCCAGCAGCCAAGAAGTCCCAGGGGTTATGGCTGAAGCTTTCTTT | CASSQEVPGVMAEAFF
. | TRBJ2-1 | TRBV10-1 | TGCGCCAGCAGTGGGGAGAACAATGAGCAGTTCTTC | CASSGENNEQFF
TRBD2 | TRBJ2-3 | TRBV11-2 | TGTGCCAGCAGCTTAATCTTGGCTAGCGGGTTGACTAGCACAGATACGCAGTATTTT | CASSLILASGLTSTDTQYF
TRBD2 | TRBJ2-7 | TRBV2 | TGTGCCAGCAGTGACTTGGACGGGAGGGCCTCCTACGAGCAGTACTTC | CASSDLDGRASYEQYF
TRBD1 | TRBJ2-7 | TRBV27 | TGTGCCAGCACCCACAGGGGGTCACTTACCTACGAGCAGTACTTC | CASTHRGSLTYEQYF
TRBD2 | TRBJ2-1 | TRBV6-6 | TGTGCCAGCGGGACGGGACTACCCGCACATGAGCAGTTCTTC | CASGTGLPAHEQFF
TRBD1 | TRBJ2-2 | TRBV5-5 | TGTGCCAGCAGCTTTCATTATGTGGGCCGGACAGGGAAGGACACCGGGGAGCTGTTTTTT | CASSFHYVGRTGKDTGELFF
. | TRBJ2-2 | TRBV7-6 | TGTGCCAGCAGCCGTCCCTCGAGCACCGGGGAGCTGTTTTTT | CASSRPSSTGELFF